This paragraph reports one TCR beta chain. Its antigen is currently unknown. Germline V gene lookup returns CDR1 MGHDK and CDR2 SYGVNS. The length of the CDR3 is 13 residues. Trimming took 3 bases from V and 7 from J, leaving 12 bases between them. TCRdb fed the RT-PCR reads into MiXCR, producing one record per CDR3 protein. The profile shows roughly 520,000 distinct CDR3 sequences, around 25% of them singletons. The record originates from a study of response to subunit inactivated influenza vaccine. Study conclusions and caveats: The authors offered the suggestion that each seasonal influenza vaccination recruits few new T cells.

Sequences were derived from CD4+ T cells sorted from PBMCs, sampled roughly 5 days after vaccination. The receptor's source is a man between 50 and 59 years old who received an inactivated influenza vaccine. V is TRBV25-1 and J is TRBJ2-5; TRBD2 might be the D (6 bases). This CDR3 is CASSDSTGGTQYF. The CDR3 region has the DNA TGTGCCAGCAGTGATTCTACCGGGGGGACCCAGTACTTC.